These 21 T cell receptor beta chains share one sample of origin, sequenced in a study of blood T cell repertoires in COVID-19. Using immunoSEQ multiplex PCR, the repertoire was profiled, and TCRdb retains in-frame clones only, with some absent. The sample has around 180,000 clones, about 89% seen once. The sample consisted of peripheral blood. All receptors come from a man aged 40-50 years with active or convalescent COVID-19.

The chain links TRBV7-2 to TRBJ1-5, with 7 nucleotides matching TRBD1. Germline values: CDR1 SGHTA, CDR2 FQGNSA. The CDR3 length is 14 residues. Trimming cost V 5 bases and J 2 bases; bases outside gene matches: 3. CDR3 region: CASSTTGGNQPQHF. DNA for the CDR3: TGTGCCAGCAGCACCACAGGGGGCAATCAGCCCCAGCATTTT.

The V call is TRBV12-5, the J call TRBJ2-1; TRBD1 matches at 10 bases. Germline V gene sequence: CDR1 LGHNT, CDR2 FRNRAP. The CDR3 contains 15 residues. After removal of 5 bases from V and 7 bases from J, the junction contained 8 bases not matched to a gene. CDR3 in amino acids: CASGRTGGLINEQFF. CDR3 DNA: TGTGCTAGTGGTCGGACAGGGGGGTTAATAAATGAGCAGTTCTTC.

CDR3 residues: CAWSVVGTGQGTRRLFF. The DNA of the CDR3 is TGTGCCTGGAGTGTTGTAGGGACGGGACAGGGGACGCGGCGGCTGTTTTTT. The V and J genes are TRBV30 and TRBJ1-4; TRBD1 aligns across 10 bases. V lost 0 bases to trimming and J lost 14 bases; unmatched junction nucleotides: 18. CDR3 length equals 17 residues. CDR1 is GTSNPN and CDR2 is SVGIG in the germline V gene (reference sequence).

This clone has only a few counts. CDR3 bases: TGTGCCAGCACCGACAGGGTTGGAAAACTGTTTTTT. It yields the protein CASTDRVGKLFF. The rearrangement links TRBV6-5 to TRBJ1-4, with 7 bases that match TRBD1. The CDR3 loop spans 12 amino acids. V lost 7 bases and J lost 10; bases outside the gene matches: 6. The germline gives CDR1 MNHEY, CDR2 SVGAGI.

The chain is built from TRBV11-1 and TRBJ2-4; D may be TRBD1 (6 bases). The CDR3 is 15 amino acids. Trimming took off 5 bases at V and 1 base at J, with 12 bases between the two ends. The germline gives CDR1 SGHAT, CDR2 FQDESV (reference sequence). The CDR3: CASSLTGMAKNIQYF. CDR3 DNA: TGTGCCAGCAGCCTAACAGGGATGGCCAAAAACATTCAGTACTTC.

This chain joins TRBV15 and TRBJ2-7; 7 bases line up with TRBD1. The CDR3 totals 15 residues. From germline, CDR1 is LNHNV and CDR2 YYDKDF (reference sequence). V lost 3 bases to trimming and J lost 2 bases; unmatched junction nucleotides: 7. CDR3 region: CATSRNRDRAYEQYF. CDR3 in DNA: TGTGCCACCAGCAGGAACCGGGACAGAGCCTACGAGCAGTACTTC. The complete variable domain, with remaining parts taken from reference TRBV15 and TRBJ2-7, reads DAMVIQNPRYQVTQFGKPVTLSCSQTLNHNVMYWYQQKSSQAPKLLFHYYDKDFNNEADTPDNFQSRRPNTSFCFLDIRSPGLGDTAMYLCATSRNRDRAYEQYFGPGTRLTVT.

The chain has TRBV4-3 and TRBJ2-2; D is ambiguous. The V gene lost 0 bases and the J gene lost 0 bases, with 8 bases spanning the gap. CDR1 LGHNA and CDR2 YSLEER come from the germline V gene. The CDR3 sequence is 16 residues long. DNA of the CDR3: TGCGCCAGCAGCCAAGATACTGTCGCGAACACCGGGGAGCTGTTTTTT. This sequence encodes CASSQDTVANTGELFF.

The V and J genes are TRBV18 and TRBJ1-2; a possible D gene is TRBD1 (6 bases). V was pared by 3 bases and J by 6 bases, with 14 bases between. The CDR3 has 14 residues. Germline loops: CDR1 KGHSH, CDR2 LQKENI. CDR3 sequence (DNA): TGTGCCAGCTCACCCTACAGGGATCAGGATGGCTACACCTTC. Translated: CASSPYRDQDGYTF.

The rearrangement joins TRBV12-5 to TRBJ1-6; 8 positions match TRBD1. The CDR3 is 15 amino acids. Germline assignment: CDR1 LGHNT and CDR2 FRNRAP. The V segment lost 5 bases and the J segment 10 bases; nucleotides outside the gene matches: 10. As DNA, the CDR3 is TGTGCTAGTGGTGCCGGACAGGGTCGTTCCTCACCCCTCCACTTT. Its translation is CASGAGQGRSSPLHF.

The table lists this clone with a count of one. The chain combines TRBV4-2 with TRBJ2-1, with TRBD2 matching over 14 bases. Germline V gene data show CDR1 as LGHNA and CDR2 as YNFKEQ. J was trimmed by 7 bases and V by 4 bases; bases with no gene match: 9. This CDR3 comprises 17 residues. The CDR3 here is CASSLSTSGGARNEQFF. In nucleotides, the CDR3 is TGTGCCAGCAGCCTCTCGACTAGCGGGGGGGCCAGGAATGAGCAGTTCTTC.

This chain connects TRBV10-3 to TRBJ2-3; a weak D match, TRBD2 (5 bases). The germline gives CDR1 ENHRY, CDR2 SYGVKD. The CDR3 runs 14 residues. Trimming removed 4 bases at V and 1 base at J, with 9 bases between. For the CDR3, the DNA is TGTGCCATCAGTGGGACTGGGGGCACAGATACGCAGTATTTT. It is translated as CAISGTGGTDTQYF.

V is TRBV6-6 and J is TRBJ2-7; the match to TRBD2 covers 10 bases. The CDR3 covers 14 residues. The germline CDR1 and CDR2 sequences are MNHNY and SVGAGI (reference sequence). V gave up 6 bases and J gave up 2 bases; unmatched junction bases: 4. CDR3 sequence (DNA): TGTGCCAGCAGCTCCCTAGCGGGGGCCTACGAGCAGTACTTC. Its protein product is CASSSLAGAYEQYF.

DNA for the CDR3: TGTGCCAGCAGCCAAGAATCTTGGCAGGGGGCGCTGGCTTTCTTT. This translates into CASSQESWQGALAFF. The chain combines TRBV3-1 (or the pseudogene TRBV3-2) with TRBJ1-1; 8 bases line up with TRBD1. Germline V gene data show CDR1 as LGHDT and CDR2 as YNNKEL (reference sequence). V lost 0 bases to trimming and J lost 11 bases; unmatched junction nucleotides: 11. The CDR3 has 15 amino acids.

This clone has a single count. This chain uses TRBV4-1 with TRBJ2-5; TRBD2 aligns across 13 bases. Trimming removed 5 bases from V and 4 bases from J; junction bases left unmatched: 7. There are 16 residues in the CDR3. Germline lookup yields CDR1 MGHRA and CDR2 YSYEKL. This chain's CDR3 is CASSSQGTSGAETQYF. In nucleotides, the CDR3 is TGCGCCAGCAGCTCCCAAGGGACTAGCGGGGCAGAGACCCAGTACTTC.

This rearrangement joins TRBV7-2 to TRBJ1-3; 9 bases are a match to TRBD1. Germline loops: CDR1 SGHTA, CDR2 FQGNSA. The CDR3 covers 16 residues. The ends lost 5 bases at V and 1 base at J; junction bases unmatched: 6. CDR3 sequence: CASSPGTGRSGNTIYF. The CDR3 DNA sequence: TGTGCCAGCAGCCCCGGGACAGGGCGATCTGGAAACACCATATATTTT.

The chain has TRBV5-5 and TRBJ1-4; TRBD1 aligns across 7 bases. This CDR3 has 15 residues. J lost 4 bases, V lost 0 bases, and 3 bases had no gene match. Germline V lookup: CDR1 SGHKS, CDR2 YYEKEE (reference sequence). CDR3 DNA: TGTGCCAGCAGCTTGGGACAGGGATATAATGAAAAACTGTTTTTT. Protein product: CASSLGQGYNEKLFF.

This chain connects TRBV6-5 to TRBJ1-3; D gene uncertain. CDR3 size: 16 residues. CDR1 MNHEY and CDR2 SVGAGI come from the germline V gene. V dropped 0 bases and J dropped 0 bases, with 9 bases sitting between them. The CDR3 DNA sequence: TGTGCCAGCAGTTACTCGCGACAAACCTCTGGAAACACCATATATTTT. It codes for CASSYSRQTSGNTIYF.

This chain links TRBV30 with TRBJ1-1; no clear D. From germline, CDR1 is GTSNPN and CDR2 SVGIG (reference sequence). The V gene lost 4 bases and the J gene lost 5 bases, with 14 bases spanning the gap. The CDR3 runs 13 residues. Here the CDR3 DNA reads TGTGCCTGGACGGCCCAGGTACGGACTGAAGCTTTCTTT. Translation: CAWTAQVRTEAFF.

J is TRBJ2-7 and V is TRBV29-1; 10 nucleotides agree with TRBD1. The CDR3 extends over 13 amino acids. Germline values: CDR1 SQVTM, CDR2 ANQGSEA. The ends lost 5 bases at V and 2 bases at J; junction bases unmatched: 3. As DNA, the CDR3 is TGCAGCGTTTGGACAGGGGGTACCTACGAGCAGTACTTC. Translated: CSVWTGGTYEQYF.

V usage is TRBV7-9 and J usage is TRBJ2-5; 7 positions agree with TRBD1. Germline V gives CDR1 SEHNR, CDR2 FQNEAQ (reference sequence). The CDR3 runs to 14 residues. The V and J ends lost 2 bases and 2 bases, in that order; junction bases with no gene match: 2. Here the CDR3 reads CASSLLDRQETQYF. Here the CDR3 DNA reads TGTGCCAGCAGCTTATTGGACAGGCAAGAGACCCAGTACTTC.

This clone was seen once. The chain uses TRBV6-5 and TRBJ1-3; D perhaps matches TRBD1 (5 bases). V was trimmed by 8 bases and J by 0 bases, leaving 11 bases between them. Germline CDR1 is MNHEY and CDR2 is SVGAGI. CDR3 size: 14 residues. The CDR3, as DNA: TGTGCCAGCCGGGACTCAAGCTCTGGAAACACCATATATTTT. Its protein is CASRDSSSGNTIYF.